This TCR beta chain derives from a study of tumor and adjacent non-tumor tissue in lung cancer. Trimming took off 1 base at V and 6 bases at J, with 13 bases between the two ends. CDR1 is SGHTA and CDR2 is FQGNSA in the germline V gene. This CDR3 region has 14 residues. No cell sorting was done before RNA was extracted from the tissue. Distant lung tissue was collected more than 3 cm away from the tumor edge. The library came from three nested PCR rounds adapted from ARM-PCR protocols. TCRdb ran MiXCR on the multiplex PCR reads and lists one entry per CDR3 protein. The sample holds tens of thousands of distinct CDR3 sequences, approximately 68% seen once. Many counts were recorded for this clonotype.

The chain employs TRBV7-2 and TRBJ2-7, with D maybe TRBD2 (6 bases). The source is a woman between 50 and 59 years old with non-small cell lung cancer. The sample consisted of distant non-tumor lung tissue. The CDR3 coding sequence is TGTGCCAGCAGCTTAGGTCCCCCCGGGGGCGAGCAGTACTTC. The encoded protein is CASSLGPPGGEQYF.